The rows below give T cell receptor beta chains drawn from one sample of a study of blood T cell repertoires in COVID-19. Sequencing was performed with immunoSEQ multiplex PCR; in TCRdb, only in-frame clones are kept and a portion is missing. This sample has 250,000 to 300,000 clones; about nine tenths occur once, and the top ten carry 2% to 2.5%. Sample: peripheral blood. The origin of the receptors is a man aged 50 to 60 with acute or convalescent COVID-19. Each CDR3 is given without its conserved first and last residue. Each record gives: V gene, CDR3 protein.

V gene: TRBV6-1; CDR3 protein: ASSENVRYEQY
V gene: TRBV5-5; CDR3 protein: ASSSNYDPYTQY
V gene: TRBV6-5; CDR3 protein: ASSWDWETQY
V gene: TRBV18; CDR3 protein: ASSLSTGHNSPLH
V gene: TRBV5-6; CDR3 protein: ASSLTARGSPLH
V gene: TRBV7-2; CDR3 protein: ASSIRPGRTGELF
V gene: TRBV6-5; CDR3 protein: ASRPRGLESGYT
V gene: TRBV9; CDR3 protein: ASSVVQGVVKTGELF
V gene: TRBV4-2; CDR3 protein: ASSQDTAGYT
V gene: TRBV11-2; CDR3 protein: ASSSHQGGSEAF
V gene: TRBV6-5; CDR3 protein: ASSHRGANEKLF
V gene: TRBV27; CDR3 protein: ASSEHPSYEQY
V gene: TRBV20-1; CDR3 protein: SASGKGTGISYEQY
V gene: TRBV3-1/TRBV3-2; CDR3 protein: ASSQDPGRLQETQY
V gene: TRBV3-1/TRBV3-2; CDR3 protein: ASSRPQENTEAF
V gene: TRBV2; CDR3 protein: ASSGSAGTGTYSNQPQH
V gene: TRBV19; CDR3 protein: ASSGALGGSYNEQF
V gene: TRBV12-3/TRBV12-4; CDR3 protein: ASSFGRHGYT
V gene: TRBV20-1; CDR3 protein: SASQARGTEAF
V gene: TRBV25-1; CDR3 protein: ASRGEVDYGYT
V gene: TRBV15; CDR3 protein: ATSPRLGDTGELF
V gene: TRBV2; CDR3 protein: ASRNPHEGGGNEKLF
V gene: TRBV20-1; CDR3 protein: SASRWTGRRTDTQY
V gene: TRBV11-2; CDR3 protein: ASSLGMTVRWDEQY
V gene: TRBV9; CDR3 protein: ASSGRAGEGYEQY
V gene: TRBV7-6; CDR3 protein: ASTRDRRSYEQY
V gene: TRBV10-2; CDR3 protein: ASSFRGETQY
V gene: TRBV6-5; CDR3 protein: ASSTGVGEAF
V gene: TRBV7-9; CDR3 protein: ASSSQDNQPQH
V gene: TRBV30; CDR3 protein: AWTKGLGNQPQH
V gene: TRBV9; CDR3 protein: ASSLTLNPTGELF
V gene: TRBV5-1; CDR3 protein: ASSLAGLLIYNEQF
V gene: TRBV4-1; CDR3 protein: ASSQDPAGTYSPLH
V gene: TRBV9; CDR3 protein: ASSPRGGGSIGELF
V gene: TRBV5-6; CDR3 protein: ASSFQGSAGELF
V gene: TRBV20-1; CDR3 protein: SAPDRVAF
V gene: TRBV27; CDR3 protein: ASSLGGAGEKLF
V gene: TRBV13; CDR3 protein: ASSPKTSADTQY
V gene: TRBV4-2; CDR3 protein: ASSHRGAGASAF
V gene: TRBV29-1; CDR3 protein: SVLGRQLAGGHTGELF
V gene: TRBV14; CDR3 protein: ASSQGRGRASYEQY
V gene: TRBV24-1; CDR3 protein: ATRGGTREQY
V gene: TRBV3-1/TRBV3-2; CDR3 protein: ASSPEDGSYEQY
V gene: TRBV6-5; CDR3 protein: ASRAGAGSNSPLH
V gene: TRBV12-3/TRBV12-4; CDR3 protein: ASSIQGNQPQH
V gene: TRBV7-2; CDR3 protein: ASSLAGAGGYNEQF
V gene: TRBV30; CDR3 protein: ACDVAGGETQY
V gene: TRBV5-1; CDR3 protein: ASSFNSLSDIAKNIQY
V gene: TRBV7-9; CDR3 protein: ASSLAGGRYQETQY
V gene: TRBV19; CDR3 protein: ASCLGPGGTEAF
V gene: TRBV18; CDR3 protein: ASSPTGDNEKLF
V gene: TRBV23-1; CDR3 protein: ASSPSRETGNEQY
V gene: TRBV10-3; CDR3 protein: AISESIMGLHNSPLH